Detailed here is one TCR beta chain. CDR1 KGHSH and CDR2 LQKENI come from the germline V gene. V lost 5 bases, J lost 5 bases, and 8 bases stayed unmatched. The CDR3 has 15 amino acids. This specimen belongs to a study of blood T cell repertoires in COVID-19. Overall study context: Donors in the United States, Italy and Spain gave samples during acute or convalescent COVID-19. The analysed material was cDNA or gDNA that came from T cells, B-cell-depleted T cells, or PBMCs.

Under the authors' procedure: Amplified reference gene primers provided the basis for estimating nucleated cell counts. The data were produced by immunoSEQ multiplex PCR, yet TCRdb's version contains in-frame clones alone and is incomplete. D and trimming were read from the DNA, whereas the V and J calls and clone size are those reported in that table. Altogether 100,000 to 150,000 clones are present, approximately 74% being singletons, with the ten largest covering approximately 5.9%. V is TRBV18 and J is TRBJ2-2; 7 bases map to TRBD2. This TCR came from an elderly man with COVID-19, enrolled during active disease. Sequencing used peripheral blood. The DNA of the CDR3 is TGTGCCAGCTCATCCTTGAACGGGGGGACCGGGGAGCTGTTTTTT. Protein product: CASSSLNGGTGELFF.